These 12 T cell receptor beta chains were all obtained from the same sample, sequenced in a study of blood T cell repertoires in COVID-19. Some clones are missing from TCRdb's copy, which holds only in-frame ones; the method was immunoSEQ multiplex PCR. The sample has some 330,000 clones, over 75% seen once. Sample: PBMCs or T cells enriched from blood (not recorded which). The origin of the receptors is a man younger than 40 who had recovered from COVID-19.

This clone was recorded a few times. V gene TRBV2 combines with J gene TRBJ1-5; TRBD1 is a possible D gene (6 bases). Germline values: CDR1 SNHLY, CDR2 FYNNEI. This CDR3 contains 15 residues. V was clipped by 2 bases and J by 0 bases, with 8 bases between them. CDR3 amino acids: CASSEQGISNQPQHF. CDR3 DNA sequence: TGTGCCAGCAGTGAACAGGGGATTAGCAATCAGCCCCAGCATTTT.

CDR3 residues: CASSWEQGDNNEQFF. DNA of the CDR3: TGTGCCAGCAGCTGGGAACAGGGGGATAACAATGAGCAGTTCTTC. The genes are TRBV11-2 and TRBJ2-1, with 8 bases identical to TRBD1. CDR3 size: 15 residues. The ends lost 4 bases at V and 5 bases at J; junction bases unmatched: 7. Germline V gene lookup returns CDR1 SGHAT and CDR2 FQNNGV.

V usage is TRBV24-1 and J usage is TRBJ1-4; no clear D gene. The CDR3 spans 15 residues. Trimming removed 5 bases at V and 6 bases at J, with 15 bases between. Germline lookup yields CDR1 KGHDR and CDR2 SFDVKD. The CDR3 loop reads CATSAHGGRDEKLFF. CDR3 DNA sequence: TGTGCCACCAGTGCCCACGGCGGCCGGGATGAAAAACTGTTTTTT.

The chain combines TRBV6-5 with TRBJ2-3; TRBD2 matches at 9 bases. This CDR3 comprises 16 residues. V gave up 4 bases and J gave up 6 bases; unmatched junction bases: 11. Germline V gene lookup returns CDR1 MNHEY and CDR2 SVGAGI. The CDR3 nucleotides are TGTGCCAGCAGTTCAGCGGGGGGAACCAGAGGGGATACGCAGTATTTT. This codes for CASSSAGGTRGDTQYF.

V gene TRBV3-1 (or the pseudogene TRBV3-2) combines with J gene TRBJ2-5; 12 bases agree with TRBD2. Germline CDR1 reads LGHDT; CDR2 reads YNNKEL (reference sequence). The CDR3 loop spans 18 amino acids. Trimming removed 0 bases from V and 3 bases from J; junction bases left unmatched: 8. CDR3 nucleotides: TGTGCCAGCAGCCAAGATAGGGCTAGCGGGGGGGCGGAAGAGACCCAGTACTTC. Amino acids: CASSQDRASGGAEETQYF.

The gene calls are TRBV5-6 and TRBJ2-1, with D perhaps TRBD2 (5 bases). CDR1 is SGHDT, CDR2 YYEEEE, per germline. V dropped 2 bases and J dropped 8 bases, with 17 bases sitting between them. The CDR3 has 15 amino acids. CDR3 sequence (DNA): TGTGCCAGCAGCTTTCGACTAAAGGTGGGCGATGAGCAGTTCTTC. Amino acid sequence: CASSFRLKVGDEQFF.

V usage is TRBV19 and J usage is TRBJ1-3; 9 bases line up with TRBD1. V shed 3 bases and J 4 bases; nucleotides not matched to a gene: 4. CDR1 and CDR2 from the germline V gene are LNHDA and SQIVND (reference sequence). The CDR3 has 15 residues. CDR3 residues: CASSIGTGIGNTIYF. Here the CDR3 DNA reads TGTGCCAGTAGTATCGGGACAGGGATCGGAAACACCATATATTTT.

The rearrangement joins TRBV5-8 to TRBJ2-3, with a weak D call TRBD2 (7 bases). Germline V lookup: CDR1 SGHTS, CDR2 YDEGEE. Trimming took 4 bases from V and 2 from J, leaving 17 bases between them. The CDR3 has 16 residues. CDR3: CASSPSGGGATDTQYF. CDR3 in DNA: TGTGCCAGCAGCCCCTCTGGCGGGGGCGCCACAGATACGCAGTATTTT.

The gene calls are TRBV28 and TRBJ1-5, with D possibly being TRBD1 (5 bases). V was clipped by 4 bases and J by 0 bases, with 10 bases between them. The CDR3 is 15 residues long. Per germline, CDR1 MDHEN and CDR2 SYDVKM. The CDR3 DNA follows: TGTGCCAGCAGTTCCACAGGTATTAGCAATCAGCCCCAGCATTTT. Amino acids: CASSSTGISNQPQHF.

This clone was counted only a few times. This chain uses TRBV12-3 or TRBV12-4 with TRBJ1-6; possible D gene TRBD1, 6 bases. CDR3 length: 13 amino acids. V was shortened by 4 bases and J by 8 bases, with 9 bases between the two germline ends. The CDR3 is CASSSYRDSPLHF. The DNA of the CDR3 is TGTGCCAGCAGTTCGTACAGGGATTCACCCCTCCACTTT.

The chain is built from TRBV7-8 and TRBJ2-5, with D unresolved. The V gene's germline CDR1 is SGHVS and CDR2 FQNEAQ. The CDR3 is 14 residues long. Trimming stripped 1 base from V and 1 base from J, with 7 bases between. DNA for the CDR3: TGTGCCAGCAGCTTAGTTGGAGTCCAAGAGACCCAGTACTTC. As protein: CASSLVGVQETQYF. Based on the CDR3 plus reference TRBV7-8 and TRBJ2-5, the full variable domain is GAGVSQSPRYKVAKRGQDVALRCDPISGHVSLFWYQQALGQGPEFLTYFQNEAQLDKSGLPSDRFFAERPEGSVSTLKIQRTQQEDSAVYLCASSLVGVQETQYFGPGTRLLVL.

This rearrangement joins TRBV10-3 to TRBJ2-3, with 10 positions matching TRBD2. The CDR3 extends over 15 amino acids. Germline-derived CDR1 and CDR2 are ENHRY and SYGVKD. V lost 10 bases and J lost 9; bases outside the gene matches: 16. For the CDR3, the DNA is TGTGCCAGCACAACCGAGCTAGCGGGGGCCGGGACGCAGTATTTT. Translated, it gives CASTTELAGAGTQYF.